What follows are 31 T cell receptor beta chains derived from one specimen sequenced in a study of beta chain features in type 1 diabetes. Study conclusions and caveats: Moderately but significantly shorter TCRB CDR3s were found in Type 1 diabetes patients in all four CD4+ subsets.

The entirety of the isolated RNA underwent reverse transcription, so expressed TCRB transcripts were sequenced. Repertoires were generated with immunoSEQ multiplex PCR, while TCRdb's copy carries only in-frame clones and drops some. The data show hundreds of thousands of clones, with around 15% seen just once and 0.035% to 0.045% held by the top ten. The antigens for these receptors are not known. Sequenced sample: naive CD4+ T cells from blood. The origin of the receptors is a man between 18 and 29 years old with type 1 diabetes.

CDR3 protein: CASSRKRGQLYSYEQYF. CDR3 sequence (DNA): TGTGCCAGCAGCCGTAAGAGGGGGCAGTTGTACTCCTACGAGCAGTACTTC. The genes are TRBV7-9 and TRBJ2-7, with TRBD1 identical over 7 bases. J was trimmed by 0 bases and V by 5 bases; bases with no gene match: 13. Germline CDR1 and CDR2: SEHNR and FQNEAQ (reference sequence). The CDR3 extends over 17 amino acids. Complete variable domain (other parts from reference TRBV7-9 and TRBJ2-7): DTGVSQNPRHKITKRGQNVTFRCDPISEHNRLYWYRQTLGQGPEFLTYFQNEAQLEKSRLLSDRFSAERPKGSFSTLEIQRTEQGDSAMYLCASSRKRGQLYSYEQYFGPGTRLTVT.

V usage is TRBV9 and J usage is TRBJ2-3; perhaps TRBD2 as D (7 bases). With 5 bases removed from V and 3 bases from J, the gap between germline ends came to 13 bases. CDR3 length: 14 amino acids. Germline lookup yields CDR1 SGDLS and CDR2 YYNGEE. As DNA, the CDR3 is TGTGCCAGCAGAGCAGGGGAGGGGACAGATACGCAGTATTTT. It yields the protein CASRAGEGTDTQYF. The whole variable domain, remainder taken from reference TRBV9 and TRBJ2-3, is DSGVTQTPKHLITATGQRVTLRCSPRSGDLSVYWYQQSLDQGLQFLIQYYNGEERAKGNILERFSAQQFPDLHSELNLSSLELGDSALYFCASRAGEGTDTQYFGPGTRLTVL.

The sample holds a few counts of this clone. The rearrangement links TRBV5-1 to TRBJ2-5, with D maybe TRBD2 (6 bases). CDR3 length: 13 residues. Germline loops: CDR1 SGHRS, CDR2 YFSETQ. The ends were cut back, 4 bases at V and 5 bases at J, with 12 bases in the middle. CDR3 sequence: CASSPPGDETQYF. CDR3 DNA: TGCGCCAGCAGCCCCCCGGGGGACGAGACCCAGTACTTC.

The chain has TRBV9 and TRBJ2-5, with TRBD1 matching over 7 bases. The CDR3 is 13 amino acids. The V gene end was trimmed by 4 bases and the J gene end by 11 bases; junction bases not matched to a gene: 11. CDR1 SGDLS and CDR2 YYNGEE come from the germline V gene. The CDR3 DNA reads TGTGCCAGCAGCCCCGACAGGGCCCGAGAGCAGTACTTC. It is translated as CASSPDRAREQYF. Full variable domain (rest looked up from reference TRBV9 and TRBJ2-5): DSGVTQTPKHLITATGQRVTLRCSPRSGDLSVYWYQQSLDQGLQFLIQYYNGEERAKGNILERFSAQQFPDLHSELNLSSLELGDSALYFCASSPDRAREQYFGPGTRLLVL.

This clone was found a few times. The gene calls are TRBV9 and TRBJ2-7; D gene ambiguous. V gave up 0 bases and J gave up 4 bases, with 11 bases separating them. Germline CDR1 and CDR2: SGDLS and YYNGEE. This CDR3 has 14 amino acids. The CDR3 nucleotides read TGTGCCAGCAGCGTAGACTCGGCAACGTACGAGCAGTACTTC. Protein: CASSVDSATYEQYF.

CDR3 nucleotides: TGTGCCAGCAGTCCCGGGACAAATCTCGGGTCCTACAATGAGCAGTTCTTC. Its protein is CASSPGTNLGSYNEQFF. V gene TRBV28 combines with J gene TRBJ2-1; TRBD1 might be the D (6 bases). Germline values: CDR1 MDHEN, CDR2 SYDVKM. Deletions cut 5 bases from V and 1 base from J, with 18 bases between. The CDR3 is 17 residues long. Combining the CDR3 with reference TRBV28 and TRBJ2-1 gives the whole variable domain DVKVTQSSRYLVKRTGEKVFLECVQDMDHENMFWYRQDPGLGLRLIYFSYDVKMKEKGDIPEGYSVSREKKERFSLILESASTNQTSMYLCASSPGTNLGSYNEQFFGPGTRLTVL.

The chain couples TRBV6-6 to TRBJ2-3; no definite D call. The CDR3 consists of 9 residues. Germline V gives CDR1 MNHNY, CDR2 SVGAGI (reference sequence). Trimming took 8 bases from V and 5 from J, leaving 2 bases between them. The chain's CDR3 is CASGDTQYF. CDR3 bases: TGTGCCAGCGGAGATACGCAGTATTTT.

This chain uses TRBV7-9 with TRBJ2-2; D is ambiguous. Germline values: CDR1 SEHNR, CDR2 FQNEAQ (reference sequence). Deletions cut 5 bases from V and 6 bases from J, with 7 bases between. CDR3 length: 12 residues. This CDR3 reads CASSPAAGELFF. The CDR3 coding sequence is TGTGCCAGCAGCCCCGCAGCCGGGGAGCTGTTTTTT.

The chain has TRBV6-1 and TRBJ2-3, with 9 bases fitting TRBD2. The CDR3 has 14 residues. With 1 base clipped from V and 6 bases from J, the junction kept 2 bases outside the gene matches. The germline V gene encodes CDR1 MNHNS and CDR2 SASEGT. As DNA, the CDR3 is TGTGCCAGCAGTGAAGTGGCGGGAGGGGATACGCAGTATTTT. Amino acid sequence: CASSEVAGGDTQYF.

V usage is TRBV28 and J usage is TRBJ1-1; 9 nucleotides agree with TRBD1. The J segment lost 4 bases and the V segment lost 5 bases, leaving 8 bases of the junction unmatched. From germline, CDR1 is MDHEN and CDR2 SYDVKM. The CDR3 covers 15 residues. CDR3 sequence (DNA): TGTGCCAGCAGTCCCGGGACAGGGTCAGGCACTGAAGCTTTCTTT. Protein sequence: CASSPGTGSGTEAFF. Full variable domain (remainder filled in from reference TRBV28 and TRBJ1-1): DVKVTQSSRYLVKRTGEKVFLECVQDMDHENMFWYRQDPGLGLRLIYFSYDVKMKEKGDIPEGYSVSREKKERFSLILESASTNQTSMYLCASSPGTGSGTEAFFGQGTRLTVV.

The table lists this clone with a few counts. The V and J genes are TRBV29-1 and TRBJ2-2; no firm D call. Trimming pared 0 bases from V and 6 bases from J, leaving 8 bases between. The CDR3 length is 13 residues. The germline gives CDR1 SQVTM, CDR2 ANQGSEA. The CDR3 nucleotides are TGCAGCGTTGAAGATCGGTCGGCCGGGGAGCTGTTTTTT. It specifies CSVEDRSAGELFF.

With respect to this clone: Other DNA sequences in the sample encode the same CDR3. This chain links TRBV7-2 with TRBJ1-2; D is unclear. CDR3 length: 13 residues. Looked up from germline, CDR1 is SGHTA and CDR2 is FQGNSA. Trimming removed 0 bases at V and 3 bases at J, with 5 bases between. The CDR3 region is CASSLARDYGYTF. The DNA of the CDR3 is TGTGCCAGCAGCTTAGCTCGGGACTATGGCTACACCTTC.

The table lists this clone with a few counts. J is TRBJ2-1 and V is TRBV7-2, with 11 nucleotides matching TRBD2. V shed 4 bases and J 3 bases; nucleotides not matched to a gene: 8. There are 17 residues in the CDR3. From germline, CDR1 is SGHTA and CDR2 FQGNSA. The CDR3 loop is CASSSRGTSGIYNEQFF. CDR3 bases: TGTGCCAGCAGCTCCCGGGGGACTAGCGGAATCTACAATGAGCAGTTCTTC.

This clone turned up a few times. The chain is built from TRBV7-2 and TRBJ1-5; a weak D match, TRBD1 (6 bases). The V gene lost 1 base and the J gene lost 4 bases, with 8 bases spanning the gap. Germline CDR1 SGHTA, CDR2 FQGNSA. This CDR3 contains 14 residues. This CDR3 reads CASSLGQANQPQHF. CDR3 nucleotide sequence: TGTGCCAGCAGCTTAGGACAGGCTAATCAGCCCCAGCATTTT.

The chain links TRBV11-2 to TRBJ2-1; TRBD2 agrees at 8 bases. The CDR3 totals 15 residues. Germline CDR1 SGHAT, CDR2 FQNNGV. The ends lost 5 bases at V and 1 base at J; junction bases unmatched: 4. The CDR3 loop reads CASSPASGSYNEQFF. In nucleotides, the CDR3 is TGTGCCAGCAGCCCAGCTAGCGGGTCCTACAATGAGCAGTTCTTC. The variable domain in full, with the rest retrieved from reference TRBV11-2 and TRBJ2-1, is EAGVAQSPRYKIIEKRQSVAFWCNPISGHATLYWYQQILGQGPKLLIQFQNNGVVDDSQLPKDRFSAERLKGVDSTLKIQPAKLEDSAVYLCASSPASGSYNEQFFGPGTRLTVL.

V gene TRBV30 combines with J gene TRBJ1-1, with D uncertain. The germline gives CDR1 GTSNPN, CDR2 SVGIG (reference sequence). The CDR3 extends over 12 amino acids. V was clipped by 0 bases and J by 8 bases, with 10 bases between them. CDR3 sequence (DNA): TGTGCCTGGAGTGTAGGAACGGCAGAAGCTTTCTTT. Encoded protein: CAWSVGTAEAFF.

This clone has more than one count but fewer than ten. The chain carries TRBV11-2 and TRBJ1-1; TRBD1 is a possible D gene (5 bases). The CDR3 loop spans 15 amino acids. V was pared by 2 bases and J by 1 base, with 11 bases between. CDR1 and CDR2 (germline): SGHAT, FQNNGV. CDR3 in DNA: TGTGCCAGCAGCTTAATGTTGGGGCCGAACACTGAAGCTTTCTTT. It is translated as CASSLMLGPNTEAFF.

The J gene is TRBJ1-2, the V gene TRBV30; no clear D gene. The CDR3 covers 12 residues. Germline V gene sequence: CDR1 GTSNPN, CDR2 SVGIG (reference sequence). Trimming removed 5 bases at V and 4 bases at J, with 11 bases between. The CDR3 bases are TGTGCCTGGGACCGGAAGACCTATGGCTACACCTTC. This translates into CAWDRKTYGYTF.

The chain recombines TRBV7-9 with TRBJ2-5; tentatively, D is TRBD1 or TRBD2 (5 bases each). The CDR3 extends over 14 amino acids. V gave up 4 bases and J gave up 5 bases, with 14 bases separating them. The germline CDR1 and CDR2 sequences are SEHNR and FQNEAQ (reference sequence). The CDR3 DNA reads as TGTGCCAGCAGCTCCTCCGACAGAGGGGAGACCCAGTACTTC. Encoded protein: CASSSSDRGETQYF.

In its sample, this clone was seen a few times. The chain's CDR3 is CARGGGGPYNEQFF. CDR3 nucleotides: TGTGCCAGAGGGGGCGGGGGTCCCTACAATGAGCAGTTCTTC. V gene TRBV2 combines with J gene TRBJ2-1; D is perhaps TRBD1 or TRBD2 (7 bases each). V shed 9 bases and J shed 2 bases, with 14 bases lying between them. This CDR3 comprises 14 residues. CDR1 is SNHLY, CDR2 FYNNEI, per germline.

J is TRBJ1-1 and V is TRBV30; D is possibly TRBD1 (5 bases). Trimming took 0 bases from V and 7 from J, leaving 12 bases between them. From germline, CDR1 is GTSNPN and CDR2 SVGIG (reference sequence). The CDR3 spans 13 residues. The CDR3 protein is CAWSVGQGSEAFF. The CDR3 region has the DNA TGTGCCTGGAGTGTGGGGCAGGGAAGTGAAGCTTTCTTT.

This clone occurred a few times. In nucleotides, the CDR3 is TGTGCCAGCAGCGCGCAGGGGAGGGCTGTTCAGCCCCAGCATTTT. It is translated as CASSAQGRAVQPQHF. The chain couples TRBV7-9 to TRBJ1-5; perhaps TRBD1 as D (6 bases). This CDR3 is 15 amino acids long. Deletions cut 5 bases from V and 6 bases from J, with 17 bases between. The V gene's germline CDR1 is SEHNR and CDR2 FQNEAQ (reference sequence).

J is TRBJ2-7 and V is TRBV29-1; TRBD1 might be the D (7 bases). Trimming removed 5 bases at V and 4 bases at J, with 12 bases between. The CDR3 is 12 residues long. Germline V gene data show CDR1 as SQVTM and CDR2 as ANQGSEA. This CDR3 reads CSVRAGGYEQYF. CDR3 coding DNA: TGCAGCGTTCGGGCAGGGGGGTACGAGCAGTACTTC.

V and J are TRBV28 and TRBJ2-3; possible D gene TRBD2, 7 bases. V lost 3 bases and J lost 2, with 15 bases in between. The CDR3 is 16 amino acids. Germline V CDR1 and CDR2: MDHEN, SYDVKM. The CDR3 DNA reads TGTGCCAGCAGTTTTCTGGCGGGGGCTCCCACAGATACGCAGTATTTT. Its protein is CASSFLAGAPTDTQYF.

This clone appeared a few times. Other DNA sequences in the sample encode the same CDR3. The J gene is TRBJ2-7, the V gene TRBV6-6; no definite D call. Germline lookup yields CDR1 MNHNY and CDR2 SVGAGI (reference sequence). This CDR3 has 11 residues. Trimming took 2 bases from V and 5 from J, leaving 4 bases between them. The CDR3 is CASSYRDEQYF. CDR3 nucleotides: TGTGCCAGCAGTTACCGGGACGAGCAGTACTTC.

The V and J genes are TRBV9 and TRBJ2-1, with TRBD1 identical over 9 bases. V shed 4 bases, J shed 9 bases, and the junction held 17 bases outside the gene matches. CDR3 length equals 17 residues. Germline CDR1 SGDLS, CDR2 YYNGEE. The chain's CDR3 is CASSRTGQGTAGAEQFF. For the CDR3, the DNA is TGTGCCAGCAGCCGAACTGGACAGGGGACCGCCGGAGCTGAGCAGTTCTTC.

This chain links TRBV7-2 with TRBJ2-1; no clear D. From germline, CDR1 is SGHTA and CDR2 FQGNSA. V lost 2 bases and J lost 8, with 10 bases in between. The length of the CDR3 is 13 residues. This chain's CDR3 is CASSLSKEYEQFF. For the CDR3, the DNA is TGTGCCAGCAGCTTATCGAAGGAGTATGAGCAGTTCTTC.

The J gene is TRBJ2-1, the V gene TRBV4-1; 8 bases agree with TRBD2. Germline V CDR1 and CDR2: MGHRA, YSYEKL. The CDR3 contains 17 residues. The V and J ends lost 0 bases and 4 bases, in that order; junction bases with no gene match: 8. The CDR3 region is CASSQDSSGGRYNEQFF. In nucleotides, the CDR3 is TGCGCCAGCAGCCAAGATTCATCCGGCGGGAGGTACAATGAGCAGTTCTTC.

This clone has just a few counts. V gene TRBV7-9 combines with J gene TRBJ2-7, with D perhaps matching TRBD2 (6 bases). The germline CDR1 and CDR2 sequences are SEHNR and FQNEAQ (reference sequence). This CDR3 contains 14 residues. The ends were cut back, 5 bases at V and 6 bases at J, with 17 bases in the middle. The CDR3 sequence is CASSPDLWEAEQYF. In DNA, the CDR3 is TGTGCCAGCAGCCCTGATTTGTGGGAGGCCGAGCAGTACTTC. Drawing the rest from reference TRBV7-9 and TRBJ2-7, the complete variable domain is DTGVSQNPRHKITKRGQNVTFRCDPISEHNRLYWYRQTLGQGPEFLTYFQNEAQLEKSRLLSDRFSAERPKGSFSTLEIQRTEQGDSAMYLCASSPDLWEAEQYFGPGTRLTVT.

The V and J genes are TRBV5-4 and TRBJ2-1; D is undetermined. Germline V gene data show CDR1 as SGHNT and CDR2 as YYREEE (reference sequence). V dropped 3 bases and J dropped 3 bases, with 7 bases sitting between them. The CDR3 covers 13 residues. The CDR3: CASSSHDYNEQFF. The CDR3 DNA follows: TGTGCCAGCAGCTCACATGACTACAATGAGCAGTTCTTC.

This clone was picked up a small number of times. The CDR3 here is CASSLAGSLDTQYF. Written as DNA, the CDR3 is TGCGCCAGCAGCTTGGCCGGGTCACTGGATACGCAGTATTTT. The V gene is TRBV5-1, the J gene TRBJ2-3; D remains unclear. V lost 0 bases, J lost 6 bases, and 11 bases lay in between. CDR1 is SGHRS and CDR2 is YFSETQ in the germline V gene. The CDR3 totals 14 residues.